Listed below are T cell receptor beta chains from one sample, sequenced in a study of blood T cell repertoires in COVID-19. Produced via immunoSEQ multiplex PCR; TCRdb's table is partial and in-frame only. Seen here are around 190,000 clones, approximately 82% observed once, and the top ten hold under 15%. What was sequenced was peripheral blood. These receptors were collected from a human donor in a cohort sampled during active COVID-19. Each CDR3 is given with its conserved first and last residue. Each record gives: J gene, clone size, V gene, D gene, CDR3 DNA, CDR3 protein. D genes are given only for firm matches. Only part of the rows carry a size: once, few, many, or a class if the clone is expanded.

J gene: TRBJ2-7; clone size: NA; V gene: TRBV6-5; D gene: NA; CDR3 DNA: TGTGCCAGCAGTTACGGGAGGTCTTCCTACGAGCAGTACTTC; CDR3 protein: CASSYGRSSYEQYF
J gene: TRBJ2-2; clone size: NA; V gene: TRBV20-1; D gene: TRBD1; CDR3 DNA: TGCAGTGCTAGTCGGACAGGACTCACCGGGGAGCTGTTTTTT; CDR3 protein: CSASRTGLTGELFF
J gene: TRBJ1-2; clone size: NA; V gene: TRBV27; D gene: NA; CDR3 DNA: TGTGCCAGCAGTTTATCGTTAGGGGGGGACTATGGCTACACCTTC; CDR3 protein: CASSLSLGGDYGYTF
J gene: TRBJ2-3; clone size: NA; V gene: TRBV10-2; D gene: TRBD1; CDR3 DNA: TGCGCCAGCAGCCCAGGGGGCGAATTCACAGATACGCAGTATTTT; CDR3 protein: CASSPGGEFTDTQYF
J gene: TRBJ2-1; clone size: NA; V gene: TRBV1; D gene: NA; CDR3 DNA: TGCACCAGCAGCCAAGGCCTCCCGGACCGGAGGAATGAGCAGTTCTTC; CDR3 protein: CTSSQGLPDRRNEQFF
J gene: TRBJ2-7; clone size: once; V gene: TRBV3-1/TRBV3-2; D gene: NA; CDR3 DNA: TGTGCCAGCAGCCGGAGTTACGAGCAGTACTTC; CDR3 protein: CASSRSYEQYF
J gene: TRBJ1-1; clone size: NA; V gene: TRBV6-5; D gene: NA; CDR3 DNA: TGTGCCAGCAGTTACTCCTCTCAGGCTGAAGCTTTCTTT; CDR3 protein: CASSYSSQAEAFF
J gene: TRBJ1-2; clone size: NA; V gene: TRBV18; D gene: TRBD1; CDR3 DNA: TGTGCCAGCTCACCAGGACAGGGCGGTGGCTACACCTTC; CDR3 protein: CASSPGQGGGYTF
J gene: TRBJ2-2; clone size: NA; V gene: TRBV25-1; D gene: NA; CDR3 DNA: TGTGCCAGCAGTGGACACCTGAACACCGGGGAGCTGTTTTTT; CDR3 protein: CASSGHLNTGELFF
J gene: TRBJ1-3; clone size: NA; V gene: TRBV11-2; D gene: NA; CDR3 DNA: TGTGCCAGCAGCTTAGCCGATGCAGGCTCTGGAAACACCATATATTTT; CDR3 protein: CASSLADAGSGNTIYF
J gene: TRBJ2-1; clone size: once; V gene: TRBV5-6; D gene: NA; CDR3 DNA: TGTGCCAGCAGCTTGGCCAGGGAGGTTGAGCAGTTCTTC; CDR3 protein: CASSLAREVEQFF
J gene: TRBJ2-1; clone size: few; V gene: TRBV2; D gene: NA; CDR3 DNA: TGTGCCAGCCGGCCACCGACTTCGTGGGAGCAGTTCTTC; CDR3 protein: CASRPPTSWEQFF
J gene: TRBJ2-3; clone size: few; V gene: TRBV27; D gene: TRBD2; CDR3 DNA: TGTGCCAGCAGTTCAGCTAGCGGGAGGGCCGAGTATTTT; CDR3 protein: CASSSASGRAEYF
J gene: TRBJ2-7; clone size: NA; V gene: TRBV2; D gene: NA; CDR3 DNA: TGTGCCAGCAGTGGACTCCGCTACGAGCAGTACTTC; CDR3 protein: CASSGLRYEQYF
J gene: TRBJ2-1; clone size: NA; V gene: TRBV14; D gene: TRBD1; CDR3 DNA: TGTGCCAGCAGCCAAGGAACAGGGGGCTCCTACAATGAGCAGTTCTTC; CDR3 protein: CASSQGTGGSYNEQFF
J gene: TRBJ2-7; clone size: NA; V gene: TRBV7-9; D gene: NA; CDR3 DNA: TGTGCCAGCAGCTTATATCCCTACGAGCAGTACTTC; CDR3 protein: CASSLYPYEQYF
J gene: TRBJ2-1; clone size: NA; V gene: TRBV18; D gene: TRBD2; CDR3 DNA: TGTGCCAGCTCACCACCCGGTTTTGGTGCGGGAGGATCCTACAATGAGCAGTTCTTC; CDR3 protein: CASSPPGFGAGGSYNEQFF
J gene: TRBJ2-7; clone size: NA; V gene: TRBV27; D gene: NA; CDR3 DNA: TGTGCCAGCAGTTTACGACAGGCCTACGAGCAGTACTTC; CDR3 protein: CASSLRQAYEQYF
J gene: TRBJ1-1; clone size: NA; V gene: TRBV12-3/TRBV12-4; D gene: NA; CDR3 DNA: TGTGCCAGCAGTTTTGCGGAGAACACTGAAGCTTTCTTT; CDR3 protein: CASSFAENTEAFF
J gene: TRBJ1-1; clone size: NA; V gene: TRBV19; D gene: NA; CDR3 DNA: TGTGCCAGTAGTATAGGGACAGAAGCTTTCTTT; CDR3 protein: CASSIGTEAFF
J gene: TRBJ1-2; clone size: NA; V gene: TRBV10-3; D gene: NA; CDR3 DNA: TGTGCCATCAGTGGGACACAAAACTATGGCTACACCTTC; CDR3 protein: CAISGTQNYGYTF
J gene: TRBJ2-5; clone size: NA; V gene: TRBV7-9; D gene: NA; CDR3 DNA: TGTGCCAGCAGCACCAGACAGGCGAATGGGGAGACCCAGTACTTC; CDR3 protein: CASSTRQANGETQYF
J gene: TRBJ2-7; clone size: NA; V gene: TRBV18; D gene: TRBD2; CDR3 DNA: TGTGCCAGCTCACCGAGGACTAGCGGCAGCTCCTACGAGCAGTACTTC; CDR3 protein: CASSPRTSGSSYEQYF
J gene: TRBJ2-3; clone size: NA; V gene: TRBV3-1/TRBV3-2; D gene: NA; CDR3 DNA: TGTGCCAGCAGCCAAGAGCAGGTACCCATCACAGATACGCAGTATTTT; CDR3 protein: CASSQEQVPITDTQYF
J gene: TRBJ2-1; clone size: NA; V gene: TRBV24-1; D gene: TRBD2; CDR3 DNA: TGTGCCACCAGTTTAGCGGGAGGTCCCAATGAGCAGTTCTTC; CDR3 protein: CATSLAGGPNEQFF
J gene: TRBJ2-7; clone size: NA; V gene: TRBV19; D gene: TRBD2; CDR3 DNA: TGTGCCAGTAGTATGGGGACTAGCGGTAGGGCCGAGCAGTACTTC; CDR3 protein: CASSMGTSGRAEQYF